The 10 T cell receptor beta chains given below trace back to one sample, sequenced in a study of post-analysis software for immune sequencing data. The study's findings and limits: Comparison of patients with controls showed five or six TRBV segments more frequent in patients, TRBV5-6, TRBV5-1 and TRBV20-1 among them.

For these TCRs, the target antigens are not known. Every TCR beta cDNA library bore unique molecular identifiers. TCRdb independently ran MiXCR on the PCR reads; one entry per CDR3 protein. This sample has about 620,000 distinct CDR3 sequences, with about 40% found just once. Specimen: blood. These receptors were taken from a girl aged 5-17 years with multiple sclerosis.

This clonotype appeared a few times. The chain links TRBV5-1 to TRBJ2-3; TRBD1 might be the D (6 bases). Trimming removed 5 bases from V and 6 bases from J, with 10 bases in between. Germline V CDR1 and CDR2: SGHRS, YFSETQ. CDR3 length equals 12 residues. CDR3 residues: CASRTGTDTQYF. The CDR3 nucleotides are TGCGCCAGCAGAACAGGGACCGATACGCAGTATTTT.

The gene calls are TRBV12-3 or TRBV12-4 and TRBJ2-5, with 10 bases identical to TRBD2. Unmatched junction bases numbered 12, after V lost 0 bases and J lost 5 bases. The length of the CDR3 is 18 residues. The chain's CDR3 is CASSLARLAGGATETQYF. Here the CDR3 DNA reads TGTGCCAGCAGTTTAGCCCGATTAGCGGGGGGCGCCACGGAGACCCAGTACTTC.

This clonotype was counted only a few times. This chain links TRBV3-1 with TRBJ2-6; D remains unclear. Per germline, CDR1 LGHDT and CDR2 YNNKEL (reference sequence). The CDR3 covers 17 residues. V lost 0 bases to trimming and J lost 1 base, with 10 bases between them. Here the CDR3 DNA reads TGTGCCAGCAGCCAAGATTATATGAAGTCTGGGGCCAACGTCCTGACTTTC. It codes for CASSQDYMKSGANVLTF.

V and J are TRBV24-1 and TRBJ2-7, with 8 bases matching TRBD1. The germline gives CDR1 KGHDR, CDR2 SFDVKD. Unmatched junction bases numbered 11, after V lost 5 bases and J lost 0 bases. The CDR3 has 17 residues. The CDR3, as DNA: TGTGCCACCAGTGGGGACAGGACCGTCTCAAGCTCCTACGAGCAGTACTTC. Its translation is CATSGDRTVSSSYEQYF.

The J gene is TRBJ2-2, the V gene TRBV24-1; no clear D. CDR3 size: 15 residues. V was trimmed by 4 bases and J by 4 bases, leaving 12 bases between them. Germline CDR1 reads KGHDR; CDR2 reads SFDVKD. CDR3 sequence: CATSEGPGFTGELFF. CDR3 nucleotide sequence: TGTGCCACCAGTGAAGGTCCTGGTTTCACCGGGGAGCTGTTTTTT.

Notes on this clonotype: A read error may account for a junction end that differs from germline. The J gene is TRBJ1-2, the V gene TRBV12-3 or TRBV12-4, with D perhaps TRBD1 (6 bases). The CDR3 covers 13 residues. CDR3 bases: TGTGTCAGCAGCCGACAGGCGAACTATGGCTACACCTTC. This translates into CVSSRQANYGYTF.

The chain couples TRBV19 to TRBJ2-3, with D possibly matching TRBD2 (6 bases). The V gene's germline CDR1 is LNHDA and CDR2 SQIVND (reference sequence). This CDR3 comprises 14 residues. V lost 2 bases, J lost 12 bases, and 18 bases lay in between. In DNA form, the CDR3 reads TGTGCCAGTAGTATACCCTCGGAGGGATCCCATCAGTATTTT. It codes for CASSIPSEGSHQYF.

The chain has TRBV27 and TRBJ2-1, with D possibly TRBD1 on 7 matching bases. From germline, CDR1 is MNHEY and CDR2 SMNVEV (reference sequence). The V end was cut by 6 bases, the J end by 10 bases, with 16 bases between. The CDR3 consists of 13 residues. CDR3 residues: CASRRGGGSEQFF. The CDR3 DNA follows: TGTGCCAGCAGAAGAGGAGGGGGCAGCGAGCAGTTCTTC.

The V gene is TRBV7-2, the J gene TRBJ1-2; D unclear. CDR3 size: 13 residues. The germline CDR1 and CDR2 sequences are SGHTA and FQGNSA. Deletions cut 4 bases from V and 4 bases from J, with 10 bases between. The CDR3 sequence: CASSSKGAYGYTF. The CDR3 DNA follows: TGTGCCAGCAGCTCCAAGGGCGCCTATGGCTACACCTTC. Full variable domain (remainder filled in from reference TRBV7-2 and TRBJ1-2): GAGVSQSPSNKVTEKGKDVELRCDPISGHTALYWYRQSLGQGLEFLIYFQGNSAPDKSGLPSDRFSAERTGGSVSTLTIQRTQQEDSAVYLCASSSKGAYGYTFGSGTRLTVV.

This sequence joins TRBV6-5 and TRBJ2-1; 8 nucleotides match TRBD1. Germline assignment: CDR1 MNHEY and CDR2 SVGAGI. This CDR3 comprises 15 residues. Trimming removed 2 bases from V and 6 bases from J; junction bases left unmatched: 6. The CDR3 loop is CASSYELTGGNEQFF. CDR3 sequence (DNA): TGTGCCAGCAGTTACGAGTTAACAGGGGGCAATGAGCAGTTCTTC.